This TCR beta chain was captured by sequencing in a study of blood T cell repertoires in COVID-19 (dated by TCRdb to about 2020). General notes on the study: Samples from collaborators originated in the United States, Italy and Spain and spanned both the acute and convalescent phases of COVID-19. The material from the prospective study consisted of cDNA or gDNA derived from T cells, B-cell-depleted T cells, or PBMCs. Deeply sampled blood TCRbeta repertoires from subjects exposed to, actively infected with, or recovered from COVID-19 were included in the dataset. A freely available public database, intended as a resource for researchers studying the immune response to SARS-CoV-2, is where the repertoires were released. The samples were drawn from the first 160 participants of the ongoing ImmuneRACE study and from 950 to 1,500 subjects provided by 6 global collaborators. A de-identified subject ID, COVID-19 status, age in years and sex were almost always included in the sample metadata. HLA class I and class II types, where available, came from metadata supplied by the sample provider rather than from assay-based typing.

This clone occurred a few times. It lacks a known antigen. No base qualities exist here, and no much larger clone lies one base off it. The paper as a whole reports these results and caveats: The quantity of clinical and demographic metadata differed by source and by participant and was supplied without curation.

Whole blood was collected in K2EDTA tubes by collaborating institutions according to the institutions' own protocols. For TCRbeta analysis, collaborator samples were shipped as frozen whole blood, as isolated PBMCs, or as DNA extracted from either sample type. TCRbeta CDR3 regions were amplified from genomic DNA using the immunoSEQ Assay, a bias-controlled multiplex PCR. The study's own analysis went as follows. The number of nucleated cells in each sample was estimated by amplification of reference gene primers within the assay. To quantify the absolute abundance of each unique TCRbeta CDR3 rearrangement, sequence reads were collapsed and filtered. For each sample, productive Simpson clonality was calculated as the square root of Simpson's diversity index across productive rearrangements. TCRdb limited this immuneACCESS table to in-frame rearrangements with V and J called. A share of clones is missing; checked studies link under half to unresolved V genes, and the rest is unexplained. V and J calls and clone size come straight from that table; D and trimming were deduced from the DNA. For this sample there are 90,000 to 150,000 clones; about four fifths appear just once. The ten top clones hold about 4% of the sample.

Sequenced: peripheral blood. This TCR came from an elderly woman with acute or convalescent COVID-19.

CDR3 loop: CASSLIGGTSTEAFF. The DNA reads TGTGCCAGCAGCTTAATAGGAGGGACCAGCACTGAAGCTTTCTTT. The chain couples TRBV7-3 to TRBJ1-1, with TRBD1 as a weak D call on 5 bases. CDR1 SGHTA and CDR2 FQGTGA were looked up in the germline V gene. The CDR3 spans 15 residues, from the cysteine through the phenylalanine. Only CDR3 DNA is held: 45 bases, read in frame from base 1. V loses 1 base of germline sequence and J loses 4 bases, and the interval between the two ends is 13 bases.